Presented here are 27 T cell receptor beta chains from one specimen sequenced in a study of low-dose radiotherapy and immunotherapy resistance in tumors (dated by TCRdb to between 2021 and 2024). Per the publication, the time point label means: before trial treatment. TCRdb lists the instrument as Illumina HiSeq 2500. First-strand cDNA was synthesized using Superscript III and a set of TRAV- and TRBV-specific primers, so that both TCRalpha and TCRbeta chains were covered. TCRs were amplified with Phusion for around 18 PCR cycles, with a constant-region primer paired with the adapter attached to the V primers. Clones were called with MiXCR by TCRdb after fastp trimmed the public reads at Q25, and only in-frame beta chains were retained. Rows are combined by CDR3 protein, so each entry shows the most common genes and DNA. The sample contains about 64,000 distinct CDR3 sequences, less than 30% of them found a single time. The top ten hold approximately 7% of the sample.

The material was PBMCs, obtained before treatment. These receptors were taken from a male donor with rectosigmoid adenocarcinoma.

The chain joins TRBV7-3 to TRBJ2-5, with D perhaps matching TRBD1 (5 bases). The ends were cut back, 4 bases at V and 4 bases at J, with 10 bases in the middle. The CDR3 is 13 residues long. Germline values: CDR1 SGHTA, CDR2 FQGTGA. The CDR3 region is CASSSQAAETQYF. The CDR3 coding sequence is TGTGCCAGCAGCTCACAGGCGGCAGAGACCCAGTACTTC.

The count of this clonotype is one. This chain's CDR3 is CATSARTGSNYGYTF. For the CDR3, the DNA is TGTGCCACCAGTGCCCGTACAGGATCCAACTATGGCTACACCTTC. This chain connects TRBV24-1 to TRBJ1-2; D may be TRBD1 (5 bases). Germline V CDR1 and CDR2: KGHDR, SFDVKD. This CDR3 region has 15 residues. V lost 5 bases and J lost 2, with 14 bases in between.

The CDR3 loop is CSAESDRGLYNEQFF. The CDR3 DNA follows: TGCAGTGCCGAGAGTGATAGGGGGCTTTACAATGAGCAGTTCTTC. This chain uses TRBV20-1 with TRBJ2-1; 7 bases fit TRBD1. Unmatched junction bases numbered 12, after V lost 6 bases and J lost 4 bases. The germline V gene has CDR1 DFQATT and CDR2 SNEGSKA (reference sequence). The CDR3 spans 15 residues.

The chain has TRBV5-1 and TRBJ2-1, with D hard to call. Trimming took 1 base from V and 2 from J, leaving 13 bases between them. Germline values: CDR1 SGHRS, CDR2 YFSETQ. The CDR3 runs 16 residues. CDR3 amino acids: CASSLSMGSTYNEQFF. CDR3 coding DNA: TGCGCCAGCAGCTTGTCGATGGGAAGTACCTACAATGAGCAGTTCTTC.

This clonotype was counted ten times or more. This chain joins TRBV12-3 or TRBV12-4 and TRBJ2-7, with D perhaps matching TRBD1 (5 bases). The V end lost 6 bases, the J end lost 3 bases, and 12 bases lay between the germline ends. The CDR3 totals 13 residues. CDR3 in amino acids: CASSLGAYYEQYF. CDR3 DNA sequence: TGTGCCAGCAGCCTAGGGGCCTACTACGAGCAGTACTTC.

This clonotype was detected only a few times. The V call is TRBV28, the J call TRBJ2-7, with D possibly being TRBD1 (6 bases). The germline V gene has CDR1 MDHEN and CDR2 SYDVKM. V lost 1 base and J 3 bases, leaving 10 bases between the germline ends. This CDR3 is 14 amino acids long. This chain's CDR3 is CASSLSGGNYEQYF. The CDR3 DNA reads TGTGCCAGCAGTTTATCTGGGGGCAACTACGAGCAGTACTTC.

This chain uses TRBV3-1 with TRBJ2-4; 8 bases are shared with TRBD1. This CDR3 is built from 19 residues. The germline V gene encodes CDR1 LGHDT and CDR2 YNNKEL (reference sequence). J lost 5 bases, V lost 2 bases, and 17 bases had no gene match. CDR3 loop: CASSQWGNGYAGQENIQYF. CDR3 nucleotides: TGTGCCAGCAGCCAATGGGGAAATGGCTATGCGGGACAGGAAAACATTCAGTACTTC.

This clonotype was seen many times. The rearrangement joins TRBV9 to TRBJ2-3; D is unclear. This CDR3 has 13 amino acids. Between the trimmed V and J ends, which lost 4 bases and 6 bases, there was a span of 12 bases. In germline, CDR1 is SGDLS, CDR2 YYNGEE. The CDR3 is CASSSATLDTQYF. The CDR3 DNA follows: TGTGCCAGCAGCTCAGCAACTCTGGATACGCAGTATTTT.

This clonotype is labeled as medium-sized. V is TRBV28 and J is TRBJ2-1; D might be TRBD2 (5 bases). Per the germline V gene, CDR1 is MDHEN and CDR2 is SYDVKM. The CDR3 covers 13 residues. The V and J ends lost 4 bases and 10 bases respectively, with 14 bases between them. The CDR3 here is CASSSAAGSEQFF. Written as DNA, the CDR3 is TGTGCCAGCAGTTCCGCGGCTGGGAGCGAGCAGTTCTTC.

This clonotype was detected ten times or more. The gene calls are TRBV14 and TRBJ2-2, with D unresolved. Germline CDR1 is SGHDN and CDR2 is FVKESK. The CDR3 has 14 amino acids. The V end lost 0 bases, the J end lost 4 bases, and 6 bases lay between the germline ends. The chain's CDR3 is CASSQDQLTGELFF. CDR3 nucleotide sequence: TGTGCCAGCAGCCAAGATCAGCTCACCGGGGAGCTGTTTTTT.

This clonotype was found many times. The V gene is TRBV7-2, the J gene TRBJ2-1; D call uncertain. This CDR3 region has 15 residues. Germline-derived CDR1 and CDR2 are SGHTA and FQGNSA. With 1 base removed from V and 0 bases from J, the gap between germline ends came to 7 bases. CDR3 in amino acids: CASSLDSSSYNEQFF. CDR3 in DNA: TGTGCCAGCAGCTTAGACTCGAGCTCCTACAATGAGCAGTTCTTC.

This clonotype appeared a few times. The chain carries TRBV7-9 and TRBJ2-4; 9 positions agree with TRBD1. V lost 6 bases, J lost 2 bases, and 8 bases stayed unmatched. The CDR3 consists of 16 residues. Germline V gives CDR1 SEHNR, CDR2 FQNEAQ (reference sequence). Here the CDR3 reads CASSGSGTGSKNIQYF. The CDR3 nucleotides read TGTGCCAGCAGTGGGTCCGGGACAGGGTCCAAAAACATTCAGTACTTC.

This clonotype showed up many times. This chain joins TRBV11-2 and TRBJ2-5; 11 bases align to TRBD2. This CDR3 is 16 amino acids long. V lost 5 bases and J lost 0; bases outside the gene matches: 5. The V gene's germline CDR1 is SGHAT and CDR2 FQNNGV. The CDR3 DNA reads as TGTGCCAGCAGCCTCGGACTAGCGGGTGACCAAGAGACCCAGTACTTC. As protein: CASSLGLAGDQETQYF.

Details on this clonotype: A far larger clone is just one base off, so this is likely a read error. The J gene is TRBJ2-1, the V gene TRBV6-2 or TRBV6-3; 13 bases map to TRBD2. From germline, CDR1 is MNHEY and CDR2 SVGEGT. The CDR3 is 14 residues long. V dropped 5 bases and J dropped 9; count of bases not matched to a gene: 4. In nucleotides, the CDR3 is TGTGCCAGCAGTGGACTAGCGGGAGTCAGTGAGCAGTTCTTC. Translating it yields CASSGLAGVSEQFF.

This clonotype was detected many times. J is TRBJ2-1 and V is TRBV28; 11 positions agree with TRBD2. V lost 6 bases and J lost 9; bases outside the gene matches: 1. The CDR3 covers 12 residues. From germline, CDR1 is MDHEN and CDR2 SYDVKM. CDR3 DNA sequence: TGTGCCAGCAGGACTAGCGGGACTGAGCAGTTCTTC. This encodes CASRTSGTEQFF. Combining the CDR3 with reference TRBV28 and TRBJ2-1 gives the whole variable domain DVKVTQSSRYLVKRTGEKVFLECVQDMDHENMFWYRQDPGLGLRLIYFSYDVKMKEKGDIPEGYSVSREKKERFSLILESASTNQTSMYLCASRTSGTEQFFGPGTRLTVL.

The chain employs TRBV28 and TRBJ2-5; D might be TRBD1 (6 bases). The ends were cut back, 1 base at V and 2 bases at J, with 14 bases in the middle. Germline values: CDR1 MDHEN, CDR2 SYDVKM. This CDR3 is built from 16 residues. The CDR3 nucleotides read TGTGCCAGCAGTTTATTGGGCCTTGGACAGCAAGAGACCCAGTACTTC. This translates into CASSLLGLGQQETQYF.

This clonotype was seen at least ten times. The rearrangement joins TRBV28 to TRBJ1-5, with D hard to call. V lost 1 base to trimming and J lost 8 bases, with 12 bases between them. The CDR3 is 14 amino acids. Germline-derived CDR1 and CDR2 are MDHEN and SYDVKM. The CDR3 is CASSLSWSLEPQHF. DNA of the CDR3: TGTGCCAGCAGTTTATCTTGGAGCTTGGAGCCCCAGCATTTT.

This clonotype was observed many times. The chain combines TRBV6-2 or TRBV6-3 with TRBJ1-6, with TRBD1 matching 7 bases. CDR1 MNHEY and CDR2 SVGEGT come from the germline V gene. The ends lost 4 bases at V and 0 bases at J; junction bases unmatched: 12. This CDR3 spans 19 amino acids. The CDR3 DNA reads as TGTGCCAGCAGTTTCCGTCGACAGGGAAAGAGCTCCTATAATTCACCCCTCCACTTT. Amino acids: CASSFRRQGKSSYNSPLHF.

This clonotype was counted ten times or more. The gene calls are TRBV3-1 and TRBJ2-7; TRBD2 matches 7 bases. The CDR3 consists of 15 residues. Germline V gene lookup returns CDR1 LGHDT and CDR2 YNNKEL (reference sequence). Unmatched junction bases numbered 6, after V lost 4 bases and J lost 0 bases. The CDR3 bases are TGTGCCAGCAGCCCGACTAGCAGAAACTCCTACGAGCAGTACTTC. It translates to CASSPTSRNSYEQYF.

This clonotype has a handful of counts. This sequence joins TRBV2 and TRBJ2-2; D is unresolved. The length of the CDR3 is 13 residues. V dropped 4 bases and J dropped 4 bases, with 7 bases sitting between them. CDR1 SNHLY and CDR2 FYNNEI come from the germline V gene. The CDR3 DNA reads TGTGCCAGCAGTGCGGAACTCACCGGGGAGCTGTTTTTT. It translates to CASSAELTGELFF.

As concerns this clonotype: This likely stems from a read error, as it lies one base from a far larger clone. The rearrangement joins TRBV28 to TRBJ2-1; D call uncertain. The CDR3 covers 13 residues. Trimming cost V 6 bases and J 10 bases, with 16 bases left between them. Per the germline V gene, CDR1 is MDHEN and CDR2 is SYDVKM. CDR3 DNA: TGTGCCAGCAGCAGCCCAATAAGCTACGAGCAGTTCTTC. Protein: CASSSPISYEQFF. Full variable domain (outside the CDR3, taken from reference TRBV28 and TRBJ2-1): DVKVTQSSRYLVKRTGEKVFLECVQDMDHENMFWYRQDPGLGLRLIYFSYDVKMKEKGDIPEGYSVSREKKERFSLILESASTNQTSMYLCASSSPISYEQFFGPGTRLTVL.

This clonotype has ten or more counts. J is TRBJ2-7 and V is TRBV7-2; TRBD2 agrees at 10 bases. There are 15 residues in the CDR3. Germline values: CDR1 SGHTA, CDR2 FQGNSA. Unmatched junction bases numbered 7, after V lost 5 bases and J lost 3 bases. The CDR3 reads CASSASGSRFYEQYF. In nucleotides, the CDR3 is TGTGCCAGCAGCGCTAGCGGGAGTCGGTTCTACGAGCAGTACTTC. The whole variable domain, remainder taken from reference TRBV7-2 and TRBJ2-7, is GAGVSQSPSNKVTEKGKDVELRCDPISGHTALYWYRQSLGQGLEFLIYFQGNSAPDKSGLPSDRFSAERTGGSVSTLTIQRTQQEDSAVYLCASSASGSRFYEQYFGPGTRLTVT.

This clonotype appeared many times. V gene TRBV27 combines with J gene TRBJ2-2, with 7 bases that match TRBD1. Germline V CDR1 and CDR2: MNHEY, SMNVEV (reference sequence). The V gene end was trimmed by 7 bases and the J gene end by 5 bases; junction bases not matched to a gene: 1. The CDR3 sequence is 12 residues long. CDR3 region: CASMTGTGELFF. CDR3 DNA: TGTGCCAGCATGACAGGGACCGGGGAGCTGTTTTTT.

This clonotype occurred many times. This chain joins TRBV14 and TRBJ2-3, with no clear D. Germline CDR1 and CDR2: SGHDN and FVKESK. V was clipped by 1 base and J by 8 bases, with 13 bases between them. CDR3 size: 14 residues. CDR3 in amino acids: CASSQAGAVGTQYF. CDR3 DNA sequence: TGTGCCAGCAGCCAAGCAGGAGCCGTGGGTACGCAGTATTTT.

At least ten counts were recorded for this clonotype. The chain uses TRBV28 and TRBJ1-6, with D unresolved. The CDR3 length is 16 residues. V was pared by 6 bases and J by 0 bases, with 12 bases between. Germline values: CDR1 MDHEN, CDR2 SYDVKM. This CDR3 reads CASRVAEGSYNSPLHF. The CDR3 DNA follows: TGTGCCAGCAGGGTTGCGGAGGGCTCCTATAATTCACCCCTCCACTTT.

Many counts were recorded for this clonotype. The chain recombines TRBV27 with TRBJ2-3; TRBD1 or TRBD2 may be the D gene (5 bases each). The V end was cut by 6 bases, the J end by 3 bases, with 16 bases between. Germline CDR1 reads MNHEY; CDR2 reads SMNVEV (reference sequence). This CDR3 has 15 amino acids. In DNA form, the CDR3 reads TGTGCCAGCAGAATCCTTTGGGGGATGACAGATACGCAGTATTTT. It translates to CASRILWGMTDTQYF.

This clonotype showed up many times. The chain links TRBV6-5 to TRBJ1-1, with no clear D. Germline CDR1 MNHEY, CDR2 SVGAGI. CDR3 length: 12 residues. The V gene lost 0 bases and the J gene lost 6 bases, with 5 bases spanning the gap. CDR3 protein: CASSYSGAEAFF. The CDR3 DNA reads as TGTGCCAGCAGTTACTCGGGAGCTGAAGCTTTCTTT.